These 7 T cell receptor beta chains were sequenced from one sample in a study of high-grade serous ovarian cancer treatment subgroups. Method: immunoSEQ multiplex PCR; TCRdb's copy keeps in-frame clones and lacks some. The profile shows about 30,000 clones, under 90% of them singletons. Tumor samples were taken before definitive surgery or chemotherapy. Sequencing was performed on tumor tissue. All receptors derive from a human donor with high-grade serous ovarian cancer.

The V gene is TRBV7-9, the J gene TRBJ2-7; D gene unclear. The germline V gene has CDR1 SEHNR and CDR2 FQNEAQ (reference sequence). The CDR3 runs 11 residues. V was shortened by 8 bases and J by 2 bases, with 7 bases between the two germline ends. CDR3 protein: CASGPAYEQYF. CDR3 DNA: TGTGCCAGCGGCCCTGCCTACGAGCAGTACTTC.

A few counts support this clone. The same CDR3 can be traced to other DNA sequences in this sample. The J gene is TRBJ1-5, the V gene TRBV5-1; 7 bases are shared with TRBD1. The junction had 4 bases not matched to a gene; V was cut back by 0 bases and J by 7 bases. Germline V gene data show CDR1 as SGHRS and CDR2 as YFSETQ. There are 14 residues in the CDR3. This CDR3 reads CASSLGQGDQPQHF. The CDR3, as DNA: TGCGCCAGCAGCTTGGGGCAGGGGGACCAGCCCCAGCATTTT.

This sequence joins TRBV11-2 and TRBJ2-1; 8 nucleotides match TRBD2. Germline V gene sequence: CDR1 SGHAT, CDR2 FQNNGV. With V trimmed by 1 base and J by 4 bases, 12 bases remained unmatched. The CDR3 spans 18 residues. CDR3 sequence reads: CASSLVKSGSYLYNEQFF. CDR3 nucleotide sequence: TGTGCCAGCAGCTTAGTAAAGAGCGGGAGTTACCTATACAATGAGCAGTTCTTC.

The J gene is TRBJ2-1, the V gene TRBV5-6; D gene unclear. Germline CDR1 SGHDT, CDR2 YYEEEE. The CDR3 runs to 15 residues. Deletions cut 2 bases from V and 6 bases from J, with 15 bases between. The CDR3 nucleotides read TGTGCCAGCAGCTTTCTTGTGAGTGGGTTCAATGAGCAGTTCTTC. Residues: CASSFLVSGFNEQFF.

The V and J genes are TRBV6-1 and TRBJ1-1, with TRBD1 matching 7 bases. V lost 6 bases, J lost 0 bases, and 7 bases stayed unmatched. The CDR3 runs to 15 residues. The germline CDR1 and CDR2 sequences are MNHNS and SASEGT. In nucleotides, the CDR3 is TGTGCCAGCAGACAAGGACAGGCGATGAACACTGAAGCTTTCTTT. It encodes CASRQGQAMNTEAFF.

The rearrangement joins TRBV5-1 to TRBJ2-3; no definite D call. The CDR3 runs to 14 residues. Germline values: CDR1 SGHRS, CDR2 YFSETQ. Trimming took 0 bases from V and 5 from J, leaving 10 bases between them. The CDR3 DNA reads TGCGCCAGCAGCTTGGAAAGGGTTGAAGATACGCAGTATTTT. It translates to CASSLERVEDTQYF.

The chain combines TRBV27 with TRBJ2-5; D could derive from TRBD1 or TRBD2 (5 bases each). TRBJ2-7 matches the DNA end more closely, so the J call is doubtful. Germline CDR1 and CDR2: MNHEY and SMNVEV (reference sequence). This CDR3 comprises 13 residues. CDR3 sequence reads: CASIRDGSYEQYF. The CDR3 nucleotides read TGTGCCAGCATTCGGGACGGTTCCTACGAGCAGTACTTC.